The clone carrying this T cell receptor (beta chain) was seen only a few times. From germline, CDR1 is LGHDT and CDR2 YNNKEL (reference sequence). The CDR3 contains 12 residues. Between the trimmed V and J ends, which lost 6 bases and 3 bases, there was a span of 7 bases. This sample was included in a study of T-cell memory formation after mild COVID-19. TCRdb passed the 5' RACE reads through MiXCR, listing each CDR3 protein once. The sample consists of 400,000 to 550,000 distinct CDR3 sequences, around 27% of them appearing once. The sample consisted of PBMCs or a T cell subset sorted from them (not recorded which). The sequence derives from an adult woman who had mild COVID-19 (a few samples of this study predate the infection). Cell type and time point are not known. V is TRBV3-1 and J is TRBJ2-3; D uncertain. The CDR3 reads CASSRVTDTQYF. CDR3 bases: TGTGCCAGCAGTCGGGTGACAGATACGCAGTATTTT.